These 2 T cell receptor beta chains share one sample of origin, sequenced in a study of cytomegalovirus exposure and HLA in healthy donors. Researchers ran the PCR with 60 Vbeta and 13 Jbeta primers. The method was immunoSEQ multiplex PCR; TCRdb's version includes in-frame clones alone and lacks a portion of them. The repertoire has approximately 180,000 clones, more than 80% of them found once; the top ten carry around 5%. The sample comprised PBMCs. These receptors came from a young man in good health and CMV-seronegative.

This clone was seen a few times. CDR3 loop: CASSTAGSSGYTF. DNA of the CDR3: TGTGCCAGCTCGACGGCAGGGTCGAGTGGCTACACCTTC. The chain joins TRBV5-5 to TRBJ1-2; maybe TRBD1 (5 bases). Per germline, CDR1 SGHKS and CDR2 YYEKEE (reference sequence). The CDR3 extends over 13 amino acids. Deletions cut 7 bases from V and 7 bases from J, with 17 bases between.

The rearrangement joins TRBV18 to TRBJ1-1; D ambiguous. This CDR3 contains 15 residues. Trimming stripped 3 bases from V and 0 bases from J, with 11 bases between. Germline V gene data show CDR1 as KGHSH and CDR2 as LQKENI. This CDR3 is CASSPMKSVNTEAFF. The CDR3 DNA follows: TGTGCCAGCTCACCCATGAAATCGGTGAACACTGAAGCTTTCTTT.